These T cell receptor beta chains were read from a single sample in a study of blood T cells in healthy people across ages. TCRdb re-analysed the 5' RACE reads in MiXCR, keeping a single row per CDR3 protein. Among roughly 1,800,000 distinct CDR3 sequences listed, 49% were seen once. The sample was blood. The receptors stem from a woman in her 40s in good health. CDR3s leave out the opening cysteine and the closing phenylalanine or tryptophan.

TRBV7-2	14	TRBJ2-1	ASSLKAGGSYNEQF
TRBV7-9	12	TRBJ2-5	ASSPWTGKETQY
TRBV12-3/TRBV12-4	11	TRBJ1-1	ASTIGGQLEAF
TRBV2	9	TRBJ1-2	ASSEGSGYT
TRBV6-6	14	TRBJ2-5	ASSYSLGQSGETQY
TRBV20-1	12	TRBJ2-5	SARSGGLQETQY
TRBV24-1	13	TRBJ2-3	TTSDFGGGGDTQY
TRBV3-1	13	TRBJ2-4	ASSQVSGGYNEQY
TRBV15	18	TRBJ2-4	ATSRDSGQGFTIAKNIQY
TRBV7-2	13	NA	ASSFLPNGDYEQY
TRBV5-6	11	TRBJ1-5	ASSRNRGREQH
TRBV6-5	19	TRBJ2-5	ASSYGAGWNTQYFGPGTQY
TRBV7-2	12	TRBJ1-2	ASSSTGFNYGYT
TRBV4-1	12	TRBJ1-2	ASSHAGGGDGYT
TRBV6-4	9	TRBJ2-1	ASSDSIRTF
TRBV20-1	9	TRBJ1-1	SAREGLEAF
TRBV20-1	12	TRBJ2-7	SVRPGLAGHEQY
TRBV20-1	15	TRBJ1-6	SAIGGTGNSYNSPLH
TRBV28	14	TRBJ2-5	ASSPGGGTGRETQY
TRBV4-2	9	TRBJ2-1	ASSKNNEQF
TRBV7-2	15	TRBJ2-1	ASSSAGQGASYNEQF
TRBV4-1	16	TRBJ1-2	ASSQDAQRTGQQRGYT
TRBV29-1	12	TRBJ1-2	SVEQGTRGSGYT
TRBV7-9	12	TRBJ2-7	ASSLAGSYYEQY
TRBV12-3/TRBV12-4	13	TRBJ2-6	ASSLRDSGANVLT
TRBV2	12	TRBJ2-1	ASSEAGQIKEQF
TRBV6-6	12	NA	ASSYSKEANEQY
TRBV27	13	TRBJ2-6	ASSFRVSGANVLT
TRBV28	13	TRBJ2-5	ASSTGTGGLNEQY
TRBV12-3/TRBV12-4	9	TRBJ1-1	ASRFTREAF